In this sample, the clone carrying this T cell receptor beta chain turned up a few times. This entry comes from a study of blood T cell repertoires in COVID-19. As handled by the study authors: Using reference gene primer amplification, nucleated cell counts were estimated. Produced via immunoSEQ multiplex PCR; TCRdb's table is partial and in-frame only. V, J and clone size were drawn from that table, and D and trimming were deduced from the DNA. The sample shows approximately 25,000 clones, roughly 79% of them seen only once. Trimming pared 0 bases from V and 5 bases from J, leaving 7 bases between. This CDR3 is 13 amino acids long. Germline-derived CDR1 and CDR2 are LGHDT and YNNKEL (reference sequence).

The rearrangement joins TRBV3-1 (or the pseudogene TRBV3-2) to TRBJ2-5; weak D call: TRBD1 (6 bases). This TCR came from a man aged 50-60 years with COVID-19, enrolled during active disease. The sequenced sample consisted of peripheral blood. In DNA, the CDR3 is TGTGCCAGCAGCCAAGATCAGGGGGAGACCCAGTACTTC. Translating it yields CASSQDQGETQYF.